Listed below are T cell receptor beta chains from one sample, sequenced in a study of technical replicates of blood from a few donors. Profiling relied on immunoSEQ multiplex PCR, and the TCRdb table lists in-frame clones only, not all of them. Here the sample spans around 61,000 clones, 86% being singletons. Source material: PBMCs. These receptors all stem from a human donor in good health. Some clones in this sample may be carry-over from other donors' samples. CDR3s include the opening cysteine and the closing phenylalanine or tryptophan. Each record gives: V gene, CDR3 protein.

V gene: TRBV7-9; CDR3 protein: CASRSKDRLNEKLFF
V gene: TRBV5-8; CDR3 protein: CASSLGRGLNTGELFF
V gene: TRBV11-2; CDR3 protein: CASSHLSGLAGSYEQYF
V gene: TRBV4-2; CDR3 protein: CASSQAPSGYEQYF
V gene: TRBV4-3; CDR3 protein: CASSPERQGYNEQFF
V gene: TRBV15; CDR3 protein: CATSRDQGSTYNEQFF
V gene: TRBV6-6; CDR3 protein: CASKGSARGRTEAFF
V gene: TRBV2; CDR3 protein: CASSERSRTEAFF
V gene: TRBV25-1; CDR3 protein: CASSVGGIDNEKLFF
V gene: TRBV27; CDR3 protein: CASSFAGPSYEQYF
V gene: TRBV19; CDR3 protein: CASSTQPRRQGNTEAFF
V gene: TRBV4-1; CDR3 protein: CASSQAWSFSDEQYF
V gene: TRBV9; CDR3 protein: CASSVVGGGGGYTF
V gene: TRBV30; CDR3 protein: CAWGQGYEQYF
V gene: TRBV5-1; CDR3 protein: CASSSGDRVNYGYTF
V gene: TRBV7-2; CDR3 protein: CASSSGLAGHEQYF
V gene: TRBV4-3; CDR3 protein: CASSQDGQGALDTQYF
V gene: TRBV9; CDR3 protein: CASSARTGAGELFF
V gene: TRBV2; CDR3 protein: CASSERGLEKLFF
V gene: TRBV15; CDR3 protein: CATSPPGSGPPISYNEQFF
V gene: TRBV4-1; CDR3 protein: CASSQMDSTGELFF
V gene: TRBV5-4; CDR3 protein: CASSLFWTGGVNEQFF
V gene: TRBV11-1; CDR3 protein: CASSYQTSGGRTDTQYF
V gene: TRBV2; CDR3 protein: CASGDSSYNEQFF
V gene: TRBV7-2; CDR3 protein: CASSGGSGGATQYF
V gene: TRBV5-1; CDR3 protein: CASRRLAGLEAGELFF
V gene: TRBV5-1; CDR3 protein: CASSLTGTGYNEQFF
V gene: TRBV11-2; CDR3 protein: CASSLVAGFSQETQYF
V gene: TRBV7-9; CDR3 protein: CASSLNLGVSPLHF